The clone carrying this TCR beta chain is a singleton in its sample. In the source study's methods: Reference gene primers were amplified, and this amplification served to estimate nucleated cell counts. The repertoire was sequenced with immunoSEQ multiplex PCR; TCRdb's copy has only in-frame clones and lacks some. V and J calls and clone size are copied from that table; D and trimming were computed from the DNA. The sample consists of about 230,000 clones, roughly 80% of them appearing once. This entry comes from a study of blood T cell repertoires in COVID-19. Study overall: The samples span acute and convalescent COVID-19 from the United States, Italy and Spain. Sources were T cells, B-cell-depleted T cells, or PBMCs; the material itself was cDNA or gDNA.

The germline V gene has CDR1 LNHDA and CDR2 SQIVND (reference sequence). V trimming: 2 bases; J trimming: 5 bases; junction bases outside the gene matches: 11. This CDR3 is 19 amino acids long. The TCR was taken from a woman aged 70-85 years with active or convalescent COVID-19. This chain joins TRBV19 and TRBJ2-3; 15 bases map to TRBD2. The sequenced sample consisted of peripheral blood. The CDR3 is CASSINGWGLAGGRDTQYF. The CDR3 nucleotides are TGTGCCAGTAGTATAAACGGCTGGGGACTAGCGGGAGGCAGAGATACGCAGTATTTT. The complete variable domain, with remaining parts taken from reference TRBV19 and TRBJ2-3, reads DGGITQSPKYLFRKEGQNVTLSCEQNLNHDAMYWYRQDPGQGLRLIYYSQIVNDFQKGDIAEGYSVSREKKESFPLTVTSAQKNPTAFYLCASSINGWGLAGGRDTQYFGPGTRLTVL.